What follows describes a single T cell receptor (beta chain). Germline V gene sequence: CDR1 MDHEN, CDR2 SYDVKM. V was shortened by 1 base and J by 8 bases, with 12 bases between the two germline ends. The CDR3 runs to 15 residues. Amplified regions were TCR beta CDR3 sequences from RNA transcripts. Researchers ran a first-round RT-PCR on the TCR CDR3 using the HTBI primer set. MiXCR, run by TCRdb on the multiplex PCR reads, gives a single entry per CDR3 protein. The sample carries about 690,000 distinct CDR3 sequences, approximately 15% recorded once. The sample comes from a study of T cells in Graves' hyperthyroidism and ophthalmopathy.

The chain employs TRBV28 and TRBJ1-6; possible D gene TRBD1, 6 bases. Sequencing was carried out using blood. This sequence originates from a man between 45 and 60 years old with Graves' hyperthyroidism. The CDR3: CASSLYGGRDSPLHF. DNA for the CDR3: TGTGCCAGCAGTTTATATGGGGGGCGCGATTCACCCCTCCACTTT.